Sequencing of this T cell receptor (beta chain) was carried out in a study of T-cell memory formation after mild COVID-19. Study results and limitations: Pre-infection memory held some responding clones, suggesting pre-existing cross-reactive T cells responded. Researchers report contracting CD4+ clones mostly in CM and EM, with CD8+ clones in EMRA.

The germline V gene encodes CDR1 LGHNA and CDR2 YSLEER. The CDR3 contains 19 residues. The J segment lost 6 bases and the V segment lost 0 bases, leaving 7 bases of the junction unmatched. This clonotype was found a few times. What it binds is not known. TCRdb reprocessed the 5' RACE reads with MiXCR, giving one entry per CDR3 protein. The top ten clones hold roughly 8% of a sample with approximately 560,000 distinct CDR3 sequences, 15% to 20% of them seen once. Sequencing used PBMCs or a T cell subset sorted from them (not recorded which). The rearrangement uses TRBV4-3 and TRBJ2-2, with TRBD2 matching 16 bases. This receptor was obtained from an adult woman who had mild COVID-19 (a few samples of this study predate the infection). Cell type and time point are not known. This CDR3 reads CASSQDPGLAGGPSGELFF. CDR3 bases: TGCGCCAGCAGCCAAGATCCGGGACTAGCGGGAGGGCCTTCCGGGGAGCTGTTTTTT.